The 20 T cell receptor beta chains below all came from one sample that was sequenced in a study of blood T cell repertoires in COVID-19. Repertoires were generated with immunoSEQ multiplex PCR, while TCRdb's copy carries only in-frame clones and drops some. The table records more than 70,000 clones, 65% to 90% of them present only once. Sample: peripheral blood. The receptor source for this set is a man aged 55-75 years with acute or convalescent COVID-19.

This chain uses TRBV14 with TRBJ1-1; D possibly corresponds to TRBD1 (5 bases). Germline loops: CDR1 SGHDN, CDR2 FVKESK. V was trimmed by 2 bases and J by 9 bases, leaving 13 bases between them. This CDR3 is built from 13 residues. Written as DNA, the CDR3 is TGTGCCAGCAGCCAACAGGGATGGGCTCAAGCTTTCTTT. Its protein product is CASSQQGWAQAFF.

The rearrangement joins TRBV7-8 to TRBJ2-5; D is perhaps TRBD2 (5 bases). Germline CDR1 is SGHVS and CDR2 is FQNEAQ. This CDR3 contains 16 residues. The V and J ends lost 0 bases and 0 bases respectively, with 11 bases between them. The DNA for the CDR3 is TGTGCCAGCAGCTTAGCGCTCGGCGGGTACCAAGAGACCCAGTACTTC. Amino acids: CASSLALGGYQETQYF.

The V and J genes are TRBV6-5 and TRBJ2-3, with D uncertain. Germline lookup yields CDR1 MNHEY and CDR2 SVGAGI. The V end lost 7 bases, the J end lost 1 base, and 15 bases lay between the germline ends. This CDR3 region has 15 residues. The CDR3 here is CASMESRRGTDTQYF. CDR3 DNA sequence: TGTGCCAGCATGGAGTCCCGCCGGGGCACAGATACGCAGTATTTT.

The chain links TRBV6-2 or TRBV6-3 to TRBJ2-7; D ambiguous. The CDR3 is 15 residues long. V was pared by 4 bases and J by 2 bases, with 15 bases between. Germline assignment: CDR1 MNHEY and CDR2 SVGEGT. The CDR3, as DNA: TGTGCCAGCAGTTCCCCTTTGGAGAGGCCCTACGAGCAGTACTTC. Translated, it gives CASSSPLERPYEQYF.

This chain links TRBV5-1 with TRBJ1-4; tentatively, D is TRBD1 (6 bases). Germline loops: CDR1 SGHRS, CDR2 YFSETQ. The CDR3 runs to 15 residues. V dropped 4 bases and J dropped 6 bases, with 16 bases sitting between them. The CDR3 DNA is TGCGCCAGCAGCCCGACCCCCAGGGGAGATGAAAAACTGTTTTTT. Its protein product is CASSPTPRGDEKLFF. Full variable domain (outside the CDR3, taken from reference TRBV5-1 and TRBJ1-4): KAGVTQTPRYLIKTRGQQVTLSCSPISGHRSVSWYQQTPGQGLQFLFEYFSETQRNKGNFPGRFSGRQFSNSRSEMNVSTLELGDSALYLCASSPTPRGDEKLFFGSGTQLSVL.

CDR3 in DNA: TGTGCCACCAGCGATAGACATCGGCTATACACTGAAGCTTTCTTT. Its translation is CATSDRHRLYTEAFF. The chain recombines TRBV15 with TRBJ1-1; D unresolved. Deletions cut 5 bases from V and 3 bases from J, with 16 bases between. The CDR3 runs to 15 residues. The germline CDR1 and CDR2 sequences are LNHNV and YYDKDF (reference sequence). Supplemented by reference TRBV15 and TRBJ1-1, the full variable domain reads DAMVIQNPRYQVTQFGKPVTLSCSQTLNHNVMYWYQQKSSQAPKLLFHYYDKDFNNEADTPDNFQSRRPNTSFCFLDIRSPGLGDTAMYLCATSDRHRLYTEAFFGQGTRLTVV.

The chain uses TRBV20-1 and TRBJ1-3; no definite D call. This CDR3 is built from 11 residues. Trimming removed 6 bases from V and 0 bases from J, with 3 bases in between. Germline CDR1 DFQATT, CDR2 SNEGSKA (reference sequence). CDR3 bases: TGCAGTGCCAGCTCTGGAAACACCATATATTTT. Amino acid sequence: CSASSGNTIYF.

This clone was found once. This chain joins TRBV7-9 and TRBJ2-1; 13 bases are a match to TRBD2. V shed 4 bases and J 2 bases; nucleotides not matched to a gene: 8. Germline V gene sequence: CDR1 SEHNR, CDR2 FQNEAQ (reference sequence). The CDR3 is 18 amino acids. CDR3 in amino acids: CASSSTSGGITPYNEQFF. The CDR3 DNA sequence: TGTGCCAGCAGCTCGACTAGCGGGGGGATTACCCCCTACAATGAGCAGTTCTTC.

The chain couples TRBV7-3 to TRBJ2-2; 10 positions agree with TRBD1. Germline-derived CDR1 and CDR2 are SGHTA and FQGTGA. The CDR3 totals 17 residues. With 4 bases clipped from V and 1 base from J, the junction kept 6 bases outside the gene matches. Here the CDR3 reads CASSYQTGGLNTGELFF. The CDR3, as DNA: TGTGCCAGCAGCTACCAGACAGGGGGCTTGAACACCGGGGAGCTGTTTTTT.

The rearrangement joins TRBV6-1 to TRBJ2-3; 12 nucleotides line up with TRBD1. The CDR3 extends over 18 amino acids. Per the germline V gene, CDR1 is MNHNS and CDR2 is SASEGT. J lost 2 bases, V lost 2 bases, and 8 bases had no gene match. CDR3 region: CASSEWGQGAGDTDTQYF. The CDR3 DNA follows: TGTGCCAGCAGTGAATGGGGACAGGGGGCGGGGGACACAGATACGCAGTATTTT.

V is TRBV19 and J is TRBJ2-1; a possible D gene is TRBD2 (5 bases). The CDR3 is made up of 15 amino acids. Germline V CDR1 and CDR2: LNHDA, SQIVND (reference sequence). Trimming pared 0 bases from V and 9 bases from J, leaving 15 bases between. The CDR3 DNA follows: TGTGCCAGTAGTATAGAGTTACCTCCCCGGGGTGAGCAGTTCTTC. Its translation is CASSIELPPRGEQFF.

The chain employs TRBV7-2 and TRBJ2-2; unclear D gene. Looked up from germline, CDR1 is SGHTA and CDR2 is FQGNSA. With 2 bases removed from V and 1 base from J, the gap between germline ends came to 8 bases. The CDR3 runs to 15 residues. The CDR3, as DNA: TGTGCCAGCAGCTTATTAGTTCGGAACACCGGGGAGCTGTTTTTT. It is translated as CASSLLVRNTGELFF.

CDR3: CASSDRQGGEQYF. The CDR3 coding sequence is TGCGCCAGCAGTGACCGACAGGGGGGCGAGCAGTACTTC. V gene TRBV10-2 combines with J gene TRBJ2-7; 9 bases line up with TRBD1. Germline CDR1 WSHSY, CDR2 SAAADI. Germline trimming cut 3 bases from V and 6 bases from J; bases unmatched to any gene: 3. This CDR3 has 13 amino acids.

J is TRBJ1-4 and V is TRBV6-5; 8 positions match TRBD1. Germline values: CDR1 MNHEY, CDR2 SVGAGI. After removal of 6 bases from V and 8 bases from J, the junction contained 5 bases not matched to a gene. This CDR3 is built from 13 residues. CDR3 DNA sequence: TGTGCCAGCAGCCAGGGGGCACGGGAAAAACTGTTTTTT. Residues: CASSQGAREKLFF.

The sample holds a few counts of this clone. The genes are TRBV30 and TRBJ1-5, with TRBD1 as a possible D gene (6 bases). The CDR3 has 15 amino acids. The germline gives CDR1 GTSNPN, CDR2 SVGIG (reference sequence). With 2 bases removed from V and 1 base from J, the gap between germline ends came to 12 bases. Here the CDR3 DNA reads TGTGCCTGGAGTAGTCAGGGGCTCAGCAATCAGCCCCAGCATTTT. It specifies CAWSSQGLSNQPQHF.

This chain uses TRBV29-1 with TRBJ1-2; D perhaps matches TRBD1 (6 bases). The V end was cut by 6 bases, the J end by 5 bases, with 19 bases between. The germline gives CDR1 SQVTM, CDR2 ANQGSEA. There are 14 residues in the CDR3. The CDR3: CSVVHTGSGYGYTF. In DNA form, the CDR3 reads TGCAGCGTGGTGCACACAGGGTCAGGGTATGGCTACACCTTC.

The chain links TRBV6-5 to TRBJ1-2; D possibly corresponds to TRBD1 (5 bases). Trimming cost V 7 bases and J 2 bases, with 17 bases left between them. The CDR3 contains 15 residues. CDR1 is MNHEY and CDR2 is SVGAGI in the germline V gene. CDR3 in amino acids: CASTITGRRNYGYTF. CDR3 DNA sequence: TGTGCCAGCACCATAACAGGCCGGAGAAACTATGGCTACACCTTC.

This clone was observed a single time. This chain uses TRBV15 with TRBJ2-1; 12 bases align to TRBD2. This CDR3 region has 15 residues. Trimming took 5 bases from V and 5 from J; bases not matched to a gene: 4. CDR1 and CDR2 from the germline V gene are LNHNV and YYDKDF (reference sequence). CDR3 DNA sequence: TGTGCCACCAGCCGTCTAGCGGGAGGGCACAATGAGCAGTTCTTC. Protein product: CATSRLAGGHNEQFF.

V usage is TRBV27 and J usage is TRBJ2-3; D may be TRBD2 (6 bases). The CDR3 extends over 17 amino acids. Trimming removed 5 bases from V and 2 bases from J, with 20 bases in between. Germline V lookup: CDR1 MNHEY, CDR2 SMNVEV (reference sequence). The chain's CDR3 is CASSPIPRERYTDTQYF. As DNA, the CDR3 is TGTGCCAGCAGTCCTATTCCCCGGGAGCGGTACACAGATACGCAGTATTTT.

The chain joins TRBV19 to TRBJ2-3; 7 positions agree with TRBD2. The germline V gene has CDR1 LNHDA and CDR2 SQIVND (reference sequence). V dropped 5 bases and J dropped 0; count of bases not matched to a gene: 5. The CDR3 totals 15 residues. The CDR3 reads CASSFGSGSTDTQYF. The CDR3 DNA reads as TGTGCCAGTAGTTTTGGTAGCGGGAGCACAGATACGCAGTATTTT.